This T cell receptor beta chain was sequenced for a study of T cells in Graves' hyperthyroidism and ophthalmopathy. For Graves' hyperthyroidism to be stable, ophthalmopathy could not progress within 18 months. Uncontrolled infection, other autoimmune disease, pregnancy or lactation led to exclusion. In making diagnoses, clinical symptoms, serum thyroxine and TRAb, thyroid ultrasound and orbital computed tomography were all used. Fresh peripheral blood, approximately 10 ml, yielded the PBMCs. TCR beta CDR3 region amplification was performed from RNA transcripts. TCR CDR3 underwent first-round RT-PCR with the HTBI primer set. TCRdb ran MiXCR on the multiplex PCR reads and lists one entry per CDR3 protein. The sample records around 450,000 distinct CDR3 sequences, around 14% being singletons. This clonotype was recorded a few times. The source of this sequence is a woman between 18 and 29 years old with Graves' hyperthyroidism. Sequenced sample: blood.

CDR3 DNA sequence: TGTGCCAGCAGCCACGATGGGGGCACTGAAGCTTTCTTT. Protein sequence: CASSHDGGTEAFF. The gene calls are TRBV11-3 and TRBJ1-1, with D perhaps TRBD1 (5 bases). V lost 5 bases, J lost 4 bases, and 11 bases lay in between. The length of the CDR3 is 13 residues. Germline CDR1 and CDR2: SGHNT and YENEEA.